This TCR beta chain was captured in a study of shared clonotypes between healthy human individuals. About the research overall: Three plates each covered CD4 naive and memory; CD8 naive two, CD8 memory one.

The CDR3 covers 15 residues. CDR1 and CDR2 from the germline V gene are PRHDT and FYEKMQ (reference sequence). V was shortened by 4 bases and J by 5 bases, with 14 bases between the two germline ends. The sorted-subset replicate PCRs were given roughly 190 ng DNA, which is 30,000 or so T cell genomes. Profiling relied on immunoSEQ multiplex PCR, and the TCRdb table lists in-frame clones only, not all of them. The sample includes 1 million to 1.3 million clones, around 78% of them seen just once. Every donor was a Caucasian adult from Nashville, Tennessee. In the CD4+ fraction, cells were divided into CD45RA+ naive and CD45RA-negative memory subsets.

The TCR was taken from a man between 18 and 29 years old in good health. Some clones in this sample may be carry-over from other donors' samples. The V gene is TRBV13, the J gene TRBJ1-4; D possibly corresponds to TRBD1 (6 bases). The sample consisted of memory CD4+ T cells from PBMCs. Stated subset: CD45RA-negative fraction. The chain's CDR3 is CASSSIRGSNEKLFF. CDR3 sequence (DNA): TGTGCCAGCAGCTCCATCAGGGGATCAAATGAAAAACTGTTTTTT.